This paragraph reports one T cell receptor (beta chain). This entry is derived from a study of Graves' ophthalmopathy and Graves' hyperthyroidism. The length of the CDR3 is 16 residues. The germline CDR1 and CDR2 sequences are ENHRY and SYGVKD. Between the trimmed V and J ends, which lost 0 bases and 2 bases, there was a span of 14 bases. Amplified TCR beta CDR3 regions were obtained using RNA transcripts as template. In the first round, RT-PCR was carried out with HTBI primers, and a multiplex PCR formed the second round. Using its own MiXCR run on the multiplex PCR reads, TCRdb lists one record per CDR3 protein. There are 560,000 or so distinct CDR3 sequences in the sample; about 35% occur only once, and around 4.6% lies in the top ten.

Input material: peripheral blood or thyroid tissue (not recorded which). The receptor comes from an adult man with Graves' hyperthyroidism. The chain combines TRBV10-3 with TRBJ2-7; D is ambiguous. This chain's CDR3 is CAISESAQLQTYEQYF. DNA of the CDR3: TGTGCCATCAGTGAGTCGGCCCAGCTGCAAACCTACGAGCAGTACTTC.